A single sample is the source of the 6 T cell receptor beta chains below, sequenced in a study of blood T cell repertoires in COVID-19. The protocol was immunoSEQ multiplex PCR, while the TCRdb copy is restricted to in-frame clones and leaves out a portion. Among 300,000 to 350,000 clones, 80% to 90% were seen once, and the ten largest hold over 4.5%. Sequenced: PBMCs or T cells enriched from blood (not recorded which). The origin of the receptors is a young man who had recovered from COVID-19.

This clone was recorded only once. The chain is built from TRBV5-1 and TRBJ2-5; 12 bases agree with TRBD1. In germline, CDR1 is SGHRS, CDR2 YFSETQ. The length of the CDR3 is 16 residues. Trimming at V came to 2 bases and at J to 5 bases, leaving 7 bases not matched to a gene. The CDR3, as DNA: TGCGCCAGCAGCTTCATGGGACAGGGGGCCGTGGAGACCCAGTACTTC. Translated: CASSFMGQGAVETQYF.

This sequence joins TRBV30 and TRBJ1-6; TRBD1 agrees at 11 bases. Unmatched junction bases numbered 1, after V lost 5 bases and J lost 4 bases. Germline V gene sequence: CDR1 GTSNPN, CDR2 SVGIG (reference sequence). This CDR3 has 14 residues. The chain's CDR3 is CAWGDRGYNSPLHF. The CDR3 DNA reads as TGTGCCTGGGGGGACAGGGGGTATAATTCACCCCTCCACTTT.

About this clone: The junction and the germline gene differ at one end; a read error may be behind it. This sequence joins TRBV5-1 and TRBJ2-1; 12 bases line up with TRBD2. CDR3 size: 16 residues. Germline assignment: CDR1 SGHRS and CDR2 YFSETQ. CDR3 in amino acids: CARSLYSSGGAGEQFF. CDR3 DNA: TGCGCCCGCAGCTTGTATTCTAGCGGGGGGGCCGGGGAGCAGTTCTTC.

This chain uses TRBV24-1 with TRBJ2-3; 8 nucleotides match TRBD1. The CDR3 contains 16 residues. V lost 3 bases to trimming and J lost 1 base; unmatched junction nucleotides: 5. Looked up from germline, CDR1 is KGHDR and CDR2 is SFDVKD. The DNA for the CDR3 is TGTGCCACCAGTGATCCCTCAGGGGGCGGCACAGATACGCAGTATTTT. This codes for CATSDPSGGGTDTQYF.

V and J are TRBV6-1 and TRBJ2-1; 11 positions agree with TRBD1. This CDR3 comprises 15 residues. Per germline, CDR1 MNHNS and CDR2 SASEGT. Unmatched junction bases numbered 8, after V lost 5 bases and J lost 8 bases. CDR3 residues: CASSSARTGGDEQFF. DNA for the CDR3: TGTGCCAGCAGTTCCGCCCGGACAGGGGGCGATGAGCAGTTCTTC.

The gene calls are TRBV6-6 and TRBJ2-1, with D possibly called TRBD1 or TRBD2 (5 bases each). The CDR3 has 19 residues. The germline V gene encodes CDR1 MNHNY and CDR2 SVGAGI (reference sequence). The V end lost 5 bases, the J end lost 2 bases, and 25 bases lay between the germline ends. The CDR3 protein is CASSRDLTKGPGTYNEQFF. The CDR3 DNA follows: TGTGCCAGCAGTCGGGACCTAACGAAGGGGCCCGGAACCTACAATGAGCAGTTCTTC.